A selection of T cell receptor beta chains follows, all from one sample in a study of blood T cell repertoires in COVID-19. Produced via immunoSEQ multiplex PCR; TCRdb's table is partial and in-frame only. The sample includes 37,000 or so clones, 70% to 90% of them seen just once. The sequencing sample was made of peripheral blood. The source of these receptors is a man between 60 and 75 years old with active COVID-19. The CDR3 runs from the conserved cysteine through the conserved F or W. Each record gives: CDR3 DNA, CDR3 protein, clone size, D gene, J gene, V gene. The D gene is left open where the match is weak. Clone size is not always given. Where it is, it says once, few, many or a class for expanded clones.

CDR3nt: TGCGCCAGCACCCGGGACTTGAACACCGGGGAGCTGTTTTTT
CDR3aa: CASTRDLNTGELFF
abundance: .
d_gene: .
j_gene: TRBJ2-2
v_gene: TRBV5-1

CDR3nt: TGTGCCAGCAGTTCCGGACACCGCTCGACTGAAGCTTTCTTT
CDR3aa: CASSSGHRSTEAFF
abundance: .
d_gene: .
j_gene: TRBJ1-1
v_gene: TRBV27

CDR3nt: TGTGCCAGCTCTCAACCGGGACTAGCGTTTTACAATGAGCAGTTCTTC
CDR3aa: CASSQPGLAFYNEQFF
abundance: .
d_gene: TRBD2
j_gene: TRBJ2-1
v_gene: TRBV27

CDR3nt: TGTGCCAGCAGTTCCATCGGGGTGCTCTATGGCTACACCTTC
CDR3aa: CASSSIGVLYGYTF
abundance: .
d_gene: .
j_gene: TRBJ1-2
v_gene: TRBV6-6

CDR3nt: TGTGCCAGCAGCTCCGAACAACCAGAATACCAAGAGACCCAGTACTTC
CDR3aa: CASSSEQPEYQETQYF
abundance: .
d_gene: .
j_gene: TRBJ2-5
v_gene: TRBV7-9

CDR3nt: TGTGCCTGGAGTCCGGGACTAAAATACAATGAGCAGTTCTTC
CDR3aa: CAWSPGLKYNEQFF
abundance: .
d_gene: TRBD2
j_gene: TRBJ2-1
v_gene: TRBV30

CDR3nt: TGTGCCAGCAGTGGGTTAGCGGTTAGGAGCTCCTACGAGCAGTACTTC
CDR3aa: CASSGLAVRSSYEQYF
abundance: .
d_gene: .
j_gene: TRBJ2-7
v_gene: TRBV2

CDR3nt: TGCAGCGTTGAACCCCAGGGAAACTATGGCTACACCTTC
CDR3aa: CSVEPQGNYGYTF
abundance: .
d_gene: .
j_gene: TRBJ1-2
v_gene: TRBV29-1

CDR3nt: TGTGCCAGCAGCCAACTCTCCGGGACAGCCAACTCTGGAAACACCATATATTTT
CDR3aa: CASSQLSGTANSGNTIYF
abundance: .
d_gene: TRBD1
j_gene: TRBJ1-3
v_gene: TRBV7-9

CDR3nt: TGTGCCAGCAGTTACCCCGGGACAGGGAATGGTACTCATGAAAAACTGTTTTTT
CDR3aa: CASSYPGTGNGTHEKLFF
abundance: .
d_gene: TRBD1
j_gene: TRBJ1-4
v_gene: TRBV7-7

CDR3nt: TGTGCCAGCACCTGGGGAAGGGGGCCAAATTCACCCCTCCACTTT
CDR3aa: CASTWGRGPNSPLHF
abundance: .
d_gene: TRBD1
j_gene: TRBJ1-6
v_gene: TRBV11-2

CDR3nt: TGTGCCAGCAGTGAACAGGCAGCCCAAGGTCAGCCCCAGCATTTT
CDR3aa: CASSEQAAQGQPQHF
abundance: .
d_gene: .
j_gene: TRBJ1-5
v_gene: TRBV2

CDR3nt: TGTGCCAGCAGCCAAGATTTAGGGGCAAACTTGAACACCGGGGAGCTGTTTTTT
CDR3aa: CASSQDLGANLNTGELFF
abundance: .
d_gene: .
j_gene: TRBJ2-2
v_gene: TRBV3-1/TRBV3-2

CDR3nt: TGTGCCAGTAGCGTAAACAGGGGGTCCACTGAAGCTTTCTTT
CDR3aa: CASSVNRGSTEAFF
abundance: .
d_gene: TRBD1
j_gene: TRBJ1-1
v_gene: TRBV19

CDR3nt: TGCGCCAGCCCCACCGGGACAGAGTCCTACAATGAGCAGTTCTTC
CDR3aa: CASPTGTESYNEQFF
abundance: .
d_gene: TRBD1
j_gene: TRBJ2-1
v_gene: TRBV23-1

CDR3nt: TGTGCCAGCAGTTTATCACCGATTGAGGATTCACCCCTCCACTTT
CDR3aa: CASSLSPIEDSPLHF
abundance: once
d_gene: .
j_gene: TRBJ1-6
v_gene: TRBV27

CDR3nt: TGTGCCAGCATACCGACTCGGGACAGGGAGTACGAGCAGTACTTC
CDR3aa: CASIPTRDREYEQYF
abundance: .
d_gene: TRBD1
j_gene: TRBJ2-7
v_gene: TRBV5-4

CDR3nt: TGCAGTGCGTGGGCCGTGGAGACCCAGTACTTC
CDR3aa: CSAWAVETQYF
abundance: few
d_gene: .
j_gene: TRBJ2-5
v_gene: TRBV20-1

CDR3nt: TGTGCCAGCAGCCCCCGGGCCCAGGGGGAGCAGTTCTTC
CDR3aa: CASSPRAQGEQFF
abundance: .
d_gene: .
j_gene: TRBJ2-1
v_gene: TRBV7-9

CDR3nt: TGTGCCAGCAGCTTAGCGCTAGCGGGAACGGAGACCCAGTACTTC
CDR3aa: CASSLALAGTETQYF
abundance: .
d_gene: TRBD2
j_gene: TRBJ2-5
v_gene: TRBV7-8

CDR3nt: TGTGCCAGCAGCTGGACCGGGACAGGGGTCACTGAAGCTTTCTTT
CDR3aa: CASSWTGTGVTEAFF
abundance: .
d_gene: TRBD1
j_gene: TRBJ1-1
v_gene: TRBV7-2

CDR3nt: TGTGCCAGCAGCGAGGGACTAGCGGGAGGGACCGGGGAGCTGTTTTTT
CDR3aa: CASSEGLAGGTGELFF
abundance: .
d_gene: TRBD2
j_gene: TRBJ2-2
v_gene: TRBV5-4

CDR3nt: TGCGCCAGCAGCTTGGGCCCAGCAGGGGGCCTCCGCGGCTACACCTTC
CDR3aa: CASSLGPAGGLRGYTF
abundance: .
d_gene: TRBD1
j_gene: TRBJ1-2
v_gene: TRBV5-1